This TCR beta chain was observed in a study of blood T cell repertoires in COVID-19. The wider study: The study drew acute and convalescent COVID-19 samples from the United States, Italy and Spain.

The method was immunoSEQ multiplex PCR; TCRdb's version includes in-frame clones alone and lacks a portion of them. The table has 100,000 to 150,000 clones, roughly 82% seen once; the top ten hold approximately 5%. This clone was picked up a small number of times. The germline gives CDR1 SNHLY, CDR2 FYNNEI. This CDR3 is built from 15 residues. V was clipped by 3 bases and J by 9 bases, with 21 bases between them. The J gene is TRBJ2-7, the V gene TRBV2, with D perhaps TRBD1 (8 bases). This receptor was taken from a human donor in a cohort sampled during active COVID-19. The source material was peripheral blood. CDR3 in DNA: TGTGCCAGCAGTGATTGGGGAGGGACAGGCCGATGGCAGTACTTC. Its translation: CASSDWGGTGRWQYF. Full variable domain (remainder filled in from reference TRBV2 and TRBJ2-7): EPEVTQTPSHQVTQMGQEVILRCVPISNHLYFYWYRQILGQKVEFLVSFYNNEISEKSEIFDDQFSVERPDGSNFTLKIRSTKLEDSAMYFCASSDWGGTGRWQYFGPGTRLTVT.